The 11 T cell receptor beta chains presented below share a single source sample, sequenced in a study of blood T cell repertoires in COVID-19. Data came from immunoSEQ multiplex PCR; TCRdb stores just in-frame clones and leaves some out. Here the sample spans 300,000 to 350,000 clones, 87% being singletons. What was sequenced was peripheral blood. Receptors originate from a man younger than 35 with active or convalescent COVID-19.

This chain joins TRBV15 and TRBJ1-5; D not resolved. The CDR3 is 15 residues long. Per germline, CDR1 LNHNV and CDR2 YYDKDF (reference sequence). Trimming took 3 bases from V and 2 from J, leaving 11 bases between them. DNA of the CDR3: TGTGCCACCAGCAGTTATGGACTTCGCAATCAGCCCCAGCATTTT. Its translation is CATSSYGLRNQPQHF.

The CDR3 is CASSPRASGSLEQFF. DNA for the CDR3: TGCGCCAGCAGCCCTAGGGCTAGCGGGAGCCTTGAGCAGTTCTTC. The chain recombines TRBV10-1 with TRBJ2-1, with 10 bases fitting TRBD2. This CDR3 has 15 amino acids. J was trimmed by 9 bases and V by 6 bases; bases with no gene match: 11. Germline V gene sequence: CDR1 WNHNN, CDR2 SYGVQD (reference sequence).

The gene calls are TRBV6-5 and TRBJ1-5; D is unclear. CDR3 size: 16 residues. CDR1 is MNHEY and CDR2 is SVGAGI in the germline V gene. Trimming cost V 0 bases and J 3 bases, with 12 bases left between them. The CDR3 region has the DNA TGTGCCAGCAGTTACTCGATGGAGGGTATCAATCAGCCCCAGCATTTT. Amino acid sequence: CASSYSMEGINQPQHF.

V gene TRBV28 combines with J gene TRBJ2-1; TRBD1 aligns across 9 bases. The CDR3 is made up of 14 amino acids. Germline lookup yields CDR1 MDHEN and CDR2 SYDVKM. V shed 5 bases and J 10 bases; nucleotides not matched to a gene: 9. In DNA form, the CDR3 reads TGTGCCAGCAGTATCCCAAACAGGGGGCAAGAGCAGTTCTTC. This sequence encodes CASSIPNRGQEQFF.

This chain joins TRBV4-2 and TRBJ2-1; TRBD2 agrees at 9 bases. Germline V CDR1 and CDR2: LGHNA, YNFKEQ. The CDR3 has 17 residues. Trimming cost V 0 bases and J 8 bases; bases outside gene matches: 11. The CDR3 loop is CASSQDPLGLASDEQFF. The CDR3 DNA is TGTGCCAGCAGCCAAGACCCCCTGGGACTAGCTTCCGATGAGCAGTTCTTC.

This chain joins TRBV7-6 and TRBJ2-1; D possibly corresponds to TRBD1 (6 bases). The CDR3 covers 17 residues. Trimming left V 4 bases short and J 2 bases short, with 18 bases between. Looked up from germline, CDR1 is SGHVS and CDR2 is FNYEAQ. The CDR3 here is CASSSALDRPPYNEQFF. The CDR3 DNA follows: TGTGCCAGCAGCTCAGCACTAGACAGGCCCCCCTACAATGAGCAGTTCTTC.

The chain combines TRBV2 with TRBJ1-1, with 8 bases lining up with TRBD1. The CDR3 consists of 14 residues. Germline trimming cut 5 bases from V and 1 base from J; bases unmatched to any gene: 3. In germline, CDR1 is SNHLY, CDR2 FYNNEI. The CDR3: CASSSGGKNTEAFF. The CDR3 DNA is TGTGCCAGCAGTTCAGGGGGCAAGAACACTGAAGCTTTCTTT.

For the CDR3, the DNA is TGTGCCAGCATTATCGAAACAGGGTATGGCTACACCTTC. This gives the protein CASIIETGYGYTF. V usage is TRBV6-5 and J usage is TRBJ1-2, with D perhaps TRBD1 (6 bases). Trimming removed 7 bases at V and 5 bases at J, with 14 bases between. Germline values: CDR1 MNHEY, CDR2 SVGAGI. The CDR3 has 13 amino acids.

J is TRBJ2-7 and V is TRBV25-1, with D maybe TRBD2 (6 bases). The length of the CDR3 is 13 residues. Trimming removed 7 bases from V and 1 base from J, with 11 bases in between. The germline V gene encodes CDR1 MGHDK and CDR2 SYGVNS. CDR3 in amino acids: CASTGGSSYEQYF. In DNA form, the CDR3 reads TGTGCCAGCACCGGGGGTTCTTCCTACGAGCAGTACTTC.

The V gene is TRBV6-2 or TRBV6-3, the J gene TRBJ2-3; D unresolved. This CDR3 contains 15 residues. Trimming pared 0 bases from V and 7 bases from J, leaving 14 bases between. Germline CDR1 MNHEY, CDR2 SVGEGT. The CDR3 sequence is CASSYSAAVAYTQYF. The CDR3 coding sequence is TGTGCCAGCAGTTACTCGGCTGCCGTGGCCTATACGCAGTATTTT.

The chain uses TRBV15 and TRBJ2-1; tentatively, D is TRBD2 (6 bases). This CDR3 has 15 amino acids. With 2 bases removed from V and 8 bases from J, the gap between germline ends came to 16 bases. In germline, CDR1 is LNHNV, CDR2 YYDKDF (reference sequence). CDR3 sequence reads: CATSRRELVEDEQFF. The CDR3 bases are TGTGCCACCAGCAGACGGGAGCTAGTTGAGGATGAGCAGTTCTTC.